This section outlines one T cell receptor beta chain sequence together with its context. Its antigen has not been determined. Nothing much larger sits one base from this clone, and base qualities are not available. Different DNA sequences within this sample yield the same CDR3. The record originates from a study of blood T cell repertoires in COVID-19 (TCRdb year 2020). Notes on the research overall: Samples from collaborators originated in the United States, Italy and Spain and spanned both the acute and convalescent phases of COVID-19. Samples were obtained from the ongoing ImmuneRACE study (first 160 participants) and from 1,254 subjects provided by 6 global collaborators. HLA class I and class II types, where available, came from metadata supplied by the sample provider rather than from assay-based typing. The repertoires were released in a freely available public database intended as a resource for research on the immune response to SARS-CoV-2. The prospective study material was composed of cDNA or gDNA derived from T cells, B-cell-depleted T cells, or PBMCs. The sample metadata nearly always contained a de-identified subject ID, COVID-19 status, age in years and sex. The dataset comprised deeply sampled blood TCRbeta repertoires from subjects exposed to, actively infected with, or recovered from COVID-19. Results the study describes overall, beyond this receptor: The amount of clinical and demographic metadata varied by source and participant and was provided uncurated.

TCRbeta CDR3 regions were amplified from genomic DNA by means of the immunoSEQ Assay, a bias-controlled multiplex PCR. In the authors' own workflow: Within the assay, amplification of reference gene primers was used to estimate how many nucleated cells each sample contained. Sequence reads were collapsed and filtered to measure the absolute abundance of every unique TCRbeta CDR3 rearrangement. For each sample, productive Simpson clonality was calculated as the square root of Simpson's diversity index over productive rearrangements. Drawn from immuneACCESS, this table holds only the in-frame rearrangements with V and J called that TCRdb kept. Clones are partly lost; checked studies trace under half to an unresolved V gene and leave the rest unexplained. The DNA was the basis for D and trimming; V, J and clone size are from that table. The sample records roughly 380,000 clones, more than 75% of which are singletons. Approximately 1.2% of the sample belongs to the ten largest clones.

Participants in the prospective study were aged roughly 18 to 100 years, lived in 20 to 25 United States geographic areas, and enrolled through a virtual design. To assign participants to cohorts, the prospective study relied on clinical history that participants themselves reported in a screening survey and a study questionnaire. ImmuneRACE Cohort 3 recovered participants were defined by two consecutive negative NP/OP PCR tests, healthcare professional clearance, or symptom resolution. In the prospective study, mobile phlebotomists collected whole blood, serum and a nasopharyngeal or oropharyngeal swab from each participant. Over a 2-month period, participants in the prospective study had the option of providing additional blood draws and questionnaires. Prospective study blood samples were shipped either frozen or at room temperature before DNA extraction. Its CDR3 holds 14 amino acids, cysteine through phenylalanine. Only the CDR3 DNA stays, 42 bases, in frame from base 1. The CDR1 and CDR2 encoded by the germline V gene (reference sequence) are LNHDA and SQIVND. V loses 5 bases at its end and J loses 4 bases; junction bases beyond the gene matches: 3.

The sequence derives from a man younger than 40 who had recovered from COVID-19. Input material: PBMCs or T cells enriched from blood (not recorded which). The chain couples TRBV19 to TRBJ1-3; 9 bases in between match TRBD1. The CDR3 amino acid sequence is: CASSLQGAGNTIYF. The bases read TGTGCCAGTAGTTTACAGGGGGCAGGAAACACCATATATTTT.